This T cell receptor (beta chain) emerged from a study of CXCR3-negative and CXCR3-positive naive CD8 T cells (dated by TCRdb to between 2018 and 2021). Broadly, across the study: In total, 130 million or so TRB reads were obtained, which works out to roughly 1.5 +/- 0.3 million reads per library. Data from 11 donors, pooled across two independent experiments, went into the diversity and physicochemical repertoire analyses. For the TRBV-TRBJ cluster analysis, the naive subsets came from a handful of donors, while the memory cells came from 3 donors.

Each CD8+ T cell subset was flow-sorted in triplicate, and approximately 280,000 cells per subset were placed directly into RLT lysis buffer. To keep memory contaminants out, a stringent definition of naive CD8+ T cells was applied: CD45RO-CCR7+CD27+CD95-. Peripheral blood mononuclear cells were isolated from buffy coats by standard density gradient centrifugation. Naive CXCR3-negative and CXCR3-positive CD8+ T cells were flow-sorted using a FACSAria III. Total RNA was extracted from sorted cells using an RNeasy Mini Kit. CDR1 and CDR2 (SGHTA, FQGNSA) derive from the germline V gene. The CDR3 holds 15 amino acids from the cysteine to the phenylalanine. The DNA is not on file. TCRdb records NextSeq 550 as the sequencer. The Human TCR Profiling Kit (MiLaboratory) was used to prepare UMI-labeled 5' RACE TRB cDNA libraries. The full amount of extracted RNA was used for cDNA synthesis, and the full amount of resulting cDNA was used for PCR amplification. Libraries were prepared in parallel with an identical number of PCR cycles. On the authors' methods: With a minimum of two reads required per UMI, MIGEC and MiXCR pulled out about 50,000 +/- 10,000 unique UMI-labeled TRB cDNA molecules from each library. Each library averaged around 42,000 +/- 9,900 functional in-frame TRB CDR3 nucleotide clonotypes without stop codons. After each sample was downsampled to 5000 UMI-labeled TRB molecules, VDJtools was used to calculate diversity metrics such as normalized Shannon-Wiener and Chao1. For the central five CDR3 residues, VDJtools calculated physicochemical properties weighted by clonotype size, namely interaction energy, strength, volume and Kidera factor 4. TCRdb reprocessed the reads and lists each CDR3 protein sequence as a single entry, with no DNA. The V and J calls were not made by the authors but by TCRdb's processing. The sample's table lists a count of tens of thousands of distinct CDR3 sequences. Around 0.5% of the sample rests with the top ten.

Concerning this clonotype: This receptor's antigen is unknown.

What the authors observed across the whole study: Repertoire diversity was comparably high in both naive subsets but much lower in memory CD8+ T cells. Compared with CXCR3-negative naive cells, CXCR3-positive naive cells had TRB CDR3s with higher hydrophobicity (lower Kidera factor 4), lower energy, and higher strength and volume indices. Freshly isolated PBMCs were used for most assays because CXCR3 expression partially decreased after cryopreservation. Within the same donor, TRBV-TRBJ usage looked similar between naive CXCR3-negative and CXCR3-positive cells, but memory cells had distinct patterns. Surface CD5, linked to self-reactivity in mice, was comparable between naive subsets; TCR interaction strength was therefore also inferred from TRB CDR3 physicochemical properties.

In this chain, TRBV7-2 is recombined with TRBJ1-1. The sequencing input was naive CXCR3+ CD8+ T cells from blood. The cell subset or site label here, explained by the study, means: CD45RO-CCR7+CD27+CD95- naive CD8+ T cells expressing CXCR3 (TNR3+). This receptor was taken from a human donor in good health. Some clones in this sample may be carry-over from other donors' samples. The CDR3 is CASSLWFSQNTEAFF.